This T cell receptor beta chain was sequenced during a study of identical twins. This clonotype was seen ten or more times. Its antigen is undetermined. General study findings and limits: Out-of-frame alpha sequences common to twins exhibited a surplus of low generation probability. Zero-insertion analyses might be partly confounded by invariant T cells like MAIT and iNKT.

CDR1 is MNHEY, CDR2 SMNVEV, per germline (reference sequence). The CDR3 has 16 residues. J gave up 2 bases and V 0 bases, and 3 bases lay outside the gene matches. MiXCR, applied by TCRdb to the 5' RACE reads, yields one record per CDR3 protein. Here the sample spans 600,000 to 700,000 distinct CDR3 sequences, around 20% being singletons. Every donor was a healthy Caucasian. These sequences were also reported in another study, on T cells expressing NK-cell markers.

The sequenced sample was PBMCs. This chain joins TRBV27 and TRBJ2-1, with TRBD1 matching over 8 bases. The TCR comes from a woman younger than 35 in good health. The CDR3 loop reads CASSLSEDRAYNEQFF. In DNA form, the CDR3 reads TGTGCCAGCAGTTTATCGGAGGACAGGGCCTACAATGAGCAGTTCTTC.